The T cell receptor (beta chain) under discussion was sequenced for a study of cytomegalovirus exposure and HLA in healthy donors. The germline gives CDR1 MNHNS, CDR2 SASEGT. The CDR3 is made up of 14 amino acids. Trimming cost V 5 bases and J 4 bases, with 14 bases left between them. TCRdb's copy holds only in-frame clones and misses some; the assay was immunoSEQ multiplex PCR. The data hold 40,000 to 55,000 clones, with approximately 93% observed a single time. Sequenced material: PBMCs. The clonotype was recovered from a woman between 18 and 29 years old in good health and CMV-seronegative. The chain recombines TRBV6-1 with TRBJ1-2; D might be TRBD1 (6 bases). The DNA for the CDR3 is TGTGCCAGCAGTTCCTTTAGACAGGCCTATGGCTACACCTTC. It specifies CASSSFRQAYGYTF.